This TCR beta chain emerged from a study of T-cell memory formation after mild COVID-19. Whole-study context: Most TCR clusters belonged to a single donor. Study-wide findings and caveats: Day 15 to 85 contracting clones showed balanced CD4/CD8; later expanders leaned CD4+. The appearance of some responding clones in pre-infection memory suggested that cross-reactive memory joined. Researchers report contracting CD4+ clones mostly in CM and EM, with CD8+ clones in EMRA.

V was trimmed by 2 bases and J by 10 bases, leaving 17 bases between them. The CDR3 has 14 amino acids. The germline CDR1 and CDR2 sequences are MDHEN and SYDVKM. A remark on this clonotype: Its antigen is unknown.

TCRdb reprocessed the 5' RACE reads via MiXCR and lists one record per CDR3 protein. The data contain some 440,000 distinct CDR3 sequences, about 23% of them singletons. The rearrangement links TRBV28 to TRBJ2-5; D is perhaps TRBD2 (7 bases). The sequenced sample consisted of PBMCs or a T cell subset sorted from them (not recorded which). This clonotype originated in an adult woman who had mild COVID-19 (a few samples of this study predate the infection). Cell type and time point are not known. The CDR3 loop is CASSLGFGGPGQYF. In nucleotides, the CDR3 is TGTGCCAGCAGTTTAGGATTCGGGGGGCCTGGCCAGTACTTC.